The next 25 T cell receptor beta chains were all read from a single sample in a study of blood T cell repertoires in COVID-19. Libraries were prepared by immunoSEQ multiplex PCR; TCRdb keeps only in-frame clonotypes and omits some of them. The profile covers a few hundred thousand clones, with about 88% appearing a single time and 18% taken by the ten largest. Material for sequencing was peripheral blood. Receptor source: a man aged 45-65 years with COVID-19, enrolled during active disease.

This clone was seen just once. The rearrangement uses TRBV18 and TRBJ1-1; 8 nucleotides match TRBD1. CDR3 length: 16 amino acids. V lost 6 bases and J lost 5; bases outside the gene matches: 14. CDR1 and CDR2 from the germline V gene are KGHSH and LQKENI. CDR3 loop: CASSLGTGWDWTEAFF. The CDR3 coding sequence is TGTGCCAGCTCCCTTGGGACAGGTTGGGATTGGACTGAAGCTTTCTTT.

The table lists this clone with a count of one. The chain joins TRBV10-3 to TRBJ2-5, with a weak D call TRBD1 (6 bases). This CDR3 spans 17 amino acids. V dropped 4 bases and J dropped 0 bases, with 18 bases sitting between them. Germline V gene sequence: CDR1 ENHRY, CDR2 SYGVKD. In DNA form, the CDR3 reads TGTGCCATCAGTGGTCAGGGGCCCAGACTGTACCAAGAGACCCAGTACTTC. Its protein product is CAISGQGPRLYQETQYF.

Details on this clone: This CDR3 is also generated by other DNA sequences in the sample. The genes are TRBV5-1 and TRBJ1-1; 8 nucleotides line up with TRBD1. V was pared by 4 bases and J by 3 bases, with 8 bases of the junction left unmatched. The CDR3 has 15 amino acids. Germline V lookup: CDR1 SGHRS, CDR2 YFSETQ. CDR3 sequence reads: CASSTQGAGDTEAFF. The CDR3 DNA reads TGCGCCAGCAGCACTCAGGGGGCTGGCGACACTGAAGCTTTCTTT.

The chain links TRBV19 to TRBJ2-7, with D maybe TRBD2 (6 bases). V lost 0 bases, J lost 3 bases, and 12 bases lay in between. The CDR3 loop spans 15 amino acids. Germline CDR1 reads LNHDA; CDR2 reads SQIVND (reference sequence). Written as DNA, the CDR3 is TGTGCCAGTAGTATAGATTCGGGACTGCACTACGAGCAGTACTTC. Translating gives CASSIDSGLHYEQYF.

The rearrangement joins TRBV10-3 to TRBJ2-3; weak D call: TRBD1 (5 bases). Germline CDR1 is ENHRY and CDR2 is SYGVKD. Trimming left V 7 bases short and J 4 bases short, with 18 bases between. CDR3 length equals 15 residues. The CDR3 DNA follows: TGTGCCATCAAGGCGGACACCCCAGGTCCAGATACGCAGTATTTT. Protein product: CAIKADTPGPDTQYF.

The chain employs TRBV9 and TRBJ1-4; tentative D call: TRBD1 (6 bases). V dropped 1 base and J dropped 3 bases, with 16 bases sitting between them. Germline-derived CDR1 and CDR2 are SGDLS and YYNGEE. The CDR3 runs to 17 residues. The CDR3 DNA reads TGTGCCAGCAGCGTAACACCGATACAGGGAGCTAATGAAAAACTGTTTTTT. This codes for CASSVTPIQGANEKLFF.

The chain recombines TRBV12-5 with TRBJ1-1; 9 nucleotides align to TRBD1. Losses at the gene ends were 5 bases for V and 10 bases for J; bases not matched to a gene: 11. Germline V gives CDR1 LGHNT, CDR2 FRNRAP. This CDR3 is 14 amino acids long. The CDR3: CASGPGTGSIGAFF. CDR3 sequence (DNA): TGTGCTAGTGGTCCCGGGACAGGGTCGATAGGAGCTTTCTTT. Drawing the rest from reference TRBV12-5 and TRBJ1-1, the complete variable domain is DARVTQTPRHKVTEMGQEVTMRCQPILGHNTVFWYRQTMMQGLELLAYFRNRAPLDDSGMPKDRFSAEMPDATLATLKIQPSEPRDSAVYFCASGPGTGSIGAFFGQGTRLTVV.

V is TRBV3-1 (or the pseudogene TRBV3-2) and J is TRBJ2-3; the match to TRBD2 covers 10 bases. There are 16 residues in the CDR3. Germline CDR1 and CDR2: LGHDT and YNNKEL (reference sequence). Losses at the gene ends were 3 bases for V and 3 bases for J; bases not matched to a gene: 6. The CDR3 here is CASSQVAGGNTDTQYF. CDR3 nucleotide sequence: TGTGCCAGCAGCCAGGTAGCGGGAGGTAATACAGATACGCAGTATTTT.

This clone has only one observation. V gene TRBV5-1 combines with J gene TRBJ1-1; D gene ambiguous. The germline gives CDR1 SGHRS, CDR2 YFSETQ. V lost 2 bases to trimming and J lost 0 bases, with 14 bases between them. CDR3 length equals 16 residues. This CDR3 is CASSFGGGIVNTEAFF. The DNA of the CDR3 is TGCGCCAGCAGCTTCGGTGGAGGGATCGTGAACACTGAAGCTTTCTTT.

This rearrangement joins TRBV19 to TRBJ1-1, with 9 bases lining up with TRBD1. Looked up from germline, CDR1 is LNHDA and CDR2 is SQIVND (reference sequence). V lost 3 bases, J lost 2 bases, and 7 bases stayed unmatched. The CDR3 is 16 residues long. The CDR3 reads CASSIHPTGGNTEAFF. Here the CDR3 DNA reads TGTGCCAGTAGTATTCACCCGACAGGGGGAAACACTGAAGCTTTCTTT.

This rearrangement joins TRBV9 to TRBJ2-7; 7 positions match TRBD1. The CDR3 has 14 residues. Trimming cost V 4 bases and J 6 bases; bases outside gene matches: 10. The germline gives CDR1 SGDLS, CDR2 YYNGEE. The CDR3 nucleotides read TGTGCCAGCAGCCCCCGGACAGGATCGTTCGAGCAGTACTTC. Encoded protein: CASSPRTGSFEQYF.

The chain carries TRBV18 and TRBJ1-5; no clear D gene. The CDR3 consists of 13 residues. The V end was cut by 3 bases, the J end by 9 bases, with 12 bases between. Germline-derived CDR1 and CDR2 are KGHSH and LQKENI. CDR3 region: CASSPTREGPQHF. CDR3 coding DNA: TGTGCCAGCTCACCGACTCGCGAGGGGCCCCAGCATTTT. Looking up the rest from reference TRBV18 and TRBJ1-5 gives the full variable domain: NAGVMQNPRHLVRRRGQEARLRCSPMKGHSHVYWYRQLPEEGLKFMVYLQKENIIDESGMPKERFSAEFPKEGPSILRIQQVVRGDSAAYFCASSPTREGPQHFGDGTRLSIL.

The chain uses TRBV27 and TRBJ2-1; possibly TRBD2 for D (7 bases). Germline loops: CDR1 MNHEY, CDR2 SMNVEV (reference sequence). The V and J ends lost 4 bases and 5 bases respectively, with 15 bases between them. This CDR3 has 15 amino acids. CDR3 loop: CASSSWGGTNNEQFF. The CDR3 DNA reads TGTGCCAGCAGTTCCTGGGGGGGGACAAACAATGAGCAGTTCTTC.

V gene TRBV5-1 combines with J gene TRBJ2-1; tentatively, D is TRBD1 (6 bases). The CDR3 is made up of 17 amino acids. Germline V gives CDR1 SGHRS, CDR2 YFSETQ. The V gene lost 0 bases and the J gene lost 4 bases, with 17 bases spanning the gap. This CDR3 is CASSLGIQGPGYNEQFF. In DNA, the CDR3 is TGCGCCAGCAGCTTGGGAATACAGGGTCCGGGGTACAATGAGCAGTTCTTC.

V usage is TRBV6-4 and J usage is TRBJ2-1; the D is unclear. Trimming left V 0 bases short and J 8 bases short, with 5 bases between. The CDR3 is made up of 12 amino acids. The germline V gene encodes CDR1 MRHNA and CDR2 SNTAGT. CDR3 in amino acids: CASSDSSYEQFF. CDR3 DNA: TGTGCCAGCAGTGACTCAAGCTATGAGCAGTTCTTC.

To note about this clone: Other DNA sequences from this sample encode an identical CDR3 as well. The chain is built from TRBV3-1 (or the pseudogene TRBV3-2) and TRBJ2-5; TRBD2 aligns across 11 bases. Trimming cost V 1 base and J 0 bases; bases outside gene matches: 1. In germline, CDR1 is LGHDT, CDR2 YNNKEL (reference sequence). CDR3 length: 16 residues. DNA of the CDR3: TGTGCCAGCAGCCAAGGACTAGCGGGATACCAAGAGACCCAGTACTTC. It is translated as CASSQGLAGYQETQYF.

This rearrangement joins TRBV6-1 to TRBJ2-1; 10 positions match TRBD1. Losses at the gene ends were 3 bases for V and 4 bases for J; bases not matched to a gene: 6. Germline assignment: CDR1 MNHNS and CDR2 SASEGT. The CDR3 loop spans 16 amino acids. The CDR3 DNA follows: TGTGCCAGCAGTGAGGGACAGGGGCTGCTTTACAATGAGCAGTTCTTC. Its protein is CASSEGQGLLYNEQFF.

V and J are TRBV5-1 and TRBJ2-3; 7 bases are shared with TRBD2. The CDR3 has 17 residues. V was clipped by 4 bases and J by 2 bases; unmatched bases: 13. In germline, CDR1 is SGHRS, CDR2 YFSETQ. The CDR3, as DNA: TGCGCCAGCAGCCCCCAGGGAAGCGGGGTTCCCACAGATACGCAGTATTTT. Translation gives CASSPQGSGVPTDTQYF.

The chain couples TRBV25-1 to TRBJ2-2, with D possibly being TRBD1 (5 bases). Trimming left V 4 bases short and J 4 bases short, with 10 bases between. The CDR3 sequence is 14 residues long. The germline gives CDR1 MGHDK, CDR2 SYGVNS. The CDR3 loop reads CASSATGVTGELFF. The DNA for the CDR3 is TGTGCCAGCAGTGCAACAGGAGTCACCGGGGAGCTGTTTTTT.

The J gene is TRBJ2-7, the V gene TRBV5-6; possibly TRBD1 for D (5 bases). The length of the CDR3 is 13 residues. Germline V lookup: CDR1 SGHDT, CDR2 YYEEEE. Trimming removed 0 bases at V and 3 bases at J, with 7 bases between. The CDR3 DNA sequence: TGTGCCAGCAGCTTGGTTGACAGCTACGAGCAGTACTTC. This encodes CASSLVDSYEQYF.

The CDR3 sequence is CASSLTAGYTF. The CDR3 region has the DNA TGTGCCAGCAGTTTAACAGCTGGCTACACCTTC. The chain employs TRBV12-3 or TRBV12-4 and TRBJ1-2; D uncertain. This CDR3 contains 11 residues. V dropped 2 bases and J dropped 7 bases, with 5 bases sitting between them.

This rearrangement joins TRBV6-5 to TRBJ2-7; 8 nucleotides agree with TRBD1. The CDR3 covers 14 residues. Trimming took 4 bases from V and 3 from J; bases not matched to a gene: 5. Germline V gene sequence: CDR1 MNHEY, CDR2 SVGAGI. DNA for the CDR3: TGTGCCAGCAGTTCTCCCACAGGGGGCTACGAGCAGTACTTC. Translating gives CASSSPTGGYEQYF.

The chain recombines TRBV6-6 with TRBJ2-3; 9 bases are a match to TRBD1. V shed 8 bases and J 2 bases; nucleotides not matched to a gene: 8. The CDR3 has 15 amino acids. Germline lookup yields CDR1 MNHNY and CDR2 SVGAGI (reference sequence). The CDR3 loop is CASAPQGAFTDTQYF. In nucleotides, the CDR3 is TGTGCCAGCGCCCCACAGGGGGCTTTCACAGATACGCAGTATTTT.

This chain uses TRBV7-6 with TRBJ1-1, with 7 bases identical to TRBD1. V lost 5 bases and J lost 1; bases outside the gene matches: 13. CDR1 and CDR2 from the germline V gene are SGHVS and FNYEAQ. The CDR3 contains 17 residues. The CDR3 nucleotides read TGTGCCAGCAGCGCCCGACAGGGTTTCGGGACGAACACTGAAGCTTTCTTT. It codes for CASSARQGFGTNTEAFF. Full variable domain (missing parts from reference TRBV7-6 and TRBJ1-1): GAGVSQSPRYKVTKRGQDVALRCDPISGHVSLYWYRQALGQGPEFLTYFNYEAQQDKSGLPNDRFSAERPEGSISTLTIQRTEQRDSAMYRCASSARQGFGTNTEAFFGQGTRLTVV.

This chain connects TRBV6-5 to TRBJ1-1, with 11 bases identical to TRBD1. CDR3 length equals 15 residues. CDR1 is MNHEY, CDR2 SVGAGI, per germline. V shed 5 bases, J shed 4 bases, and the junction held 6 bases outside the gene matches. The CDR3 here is CASSHSGQGGTEAFF. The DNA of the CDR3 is TGTGCCAGCAGTCATTCGGGACAGGGGGGCACTGAAGCTTTCTTT.